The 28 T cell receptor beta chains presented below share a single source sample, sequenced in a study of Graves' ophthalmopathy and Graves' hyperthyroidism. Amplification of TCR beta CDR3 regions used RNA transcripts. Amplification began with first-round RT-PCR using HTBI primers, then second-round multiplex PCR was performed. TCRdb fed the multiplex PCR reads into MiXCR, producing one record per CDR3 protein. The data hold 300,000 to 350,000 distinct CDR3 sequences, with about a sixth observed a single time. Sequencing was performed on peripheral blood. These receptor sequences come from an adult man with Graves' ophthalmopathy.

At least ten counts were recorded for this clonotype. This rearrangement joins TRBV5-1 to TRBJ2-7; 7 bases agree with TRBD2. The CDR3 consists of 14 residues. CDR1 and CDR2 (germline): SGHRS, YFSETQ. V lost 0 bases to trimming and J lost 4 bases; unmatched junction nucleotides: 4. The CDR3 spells CASSLETSKYEQYF. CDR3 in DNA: TGCGCCAGCAGCTTGGAGACTAGCAAGTACGAGCAGTACTTC.

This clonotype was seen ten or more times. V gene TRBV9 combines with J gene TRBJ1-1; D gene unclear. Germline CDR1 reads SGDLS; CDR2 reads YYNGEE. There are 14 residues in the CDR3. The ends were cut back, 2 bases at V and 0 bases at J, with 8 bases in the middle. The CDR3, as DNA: TGTGCCAGCAGCGTCCAGAGCATGAACACTGAAGCTTTCTTT. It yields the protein CASSVQSMNTEAFF.

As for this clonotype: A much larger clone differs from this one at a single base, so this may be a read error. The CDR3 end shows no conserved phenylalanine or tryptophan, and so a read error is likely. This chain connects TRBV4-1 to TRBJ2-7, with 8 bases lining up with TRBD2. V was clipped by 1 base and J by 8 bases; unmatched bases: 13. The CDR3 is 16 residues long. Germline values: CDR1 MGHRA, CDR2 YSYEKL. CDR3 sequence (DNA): TGCGCCAGCAGCCAAGGGGTAGCGGGATACCTTTTCCAGCAGTACATC. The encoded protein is CASSQGVAGYLFQQYI.

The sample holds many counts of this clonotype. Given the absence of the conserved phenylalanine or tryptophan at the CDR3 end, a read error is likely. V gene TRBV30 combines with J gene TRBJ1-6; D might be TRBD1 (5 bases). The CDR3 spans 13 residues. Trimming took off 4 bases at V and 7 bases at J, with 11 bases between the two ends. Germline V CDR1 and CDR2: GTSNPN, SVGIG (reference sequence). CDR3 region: CAWTTGVNSPLHS. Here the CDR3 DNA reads TGTGCCTGGACAACAGGAGTAAATTCACCCCTCCACTCT.

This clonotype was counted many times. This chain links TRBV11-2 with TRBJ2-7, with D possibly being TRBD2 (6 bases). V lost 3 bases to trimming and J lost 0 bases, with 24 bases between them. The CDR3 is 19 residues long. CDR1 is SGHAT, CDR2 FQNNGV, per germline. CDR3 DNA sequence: TGTGCCAGCAGCTTTGATGTTTTCTTTGGAGGGAACAACTCCTACGAGCAGTACTTC. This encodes CASSFDVFFGGNNSYEQYF.

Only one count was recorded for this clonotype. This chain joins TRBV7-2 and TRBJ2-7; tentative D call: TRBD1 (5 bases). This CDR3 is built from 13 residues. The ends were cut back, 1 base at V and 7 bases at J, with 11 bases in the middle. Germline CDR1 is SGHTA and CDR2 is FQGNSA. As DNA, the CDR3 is TGTGCCAGCAGCTTAGAGGGGTTTTGGGAGCAGTACTTC. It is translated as CASSLEGFWEQYF.

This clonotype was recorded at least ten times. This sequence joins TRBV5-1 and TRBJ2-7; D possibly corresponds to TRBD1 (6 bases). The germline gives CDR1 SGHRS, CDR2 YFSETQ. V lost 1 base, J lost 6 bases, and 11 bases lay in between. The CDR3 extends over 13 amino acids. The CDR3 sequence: CASSLRRGSEQYF. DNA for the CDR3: TGCGCCAGCAGCTTGAGAAGGGGGAGCGAGCAGTACTTC.

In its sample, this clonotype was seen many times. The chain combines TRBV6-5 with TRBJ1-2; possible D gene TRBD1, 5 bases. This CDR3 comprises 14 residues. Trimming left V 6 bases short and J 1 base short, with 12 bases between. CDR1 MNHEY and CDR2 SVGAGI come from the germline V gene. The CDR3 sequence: CASSLGLNNYGYTF. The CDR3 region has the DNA TGTGCCAGCAGCCTGGGACTCAATAACTATGGCTACACCTTC.

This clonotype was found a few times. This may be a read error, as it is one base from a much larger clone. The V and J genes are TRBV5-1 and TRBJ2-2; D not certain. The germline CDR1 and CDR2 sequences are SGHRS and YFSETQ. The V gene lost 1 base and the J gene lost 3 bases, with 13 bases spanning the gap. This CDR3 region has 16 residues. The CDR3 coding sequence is TGCGCCAGCAGCTTGCGGAGCAGGACCTACACCGGGGAGCTGTTTTTT. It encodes CASSLRSRTYTGELFF. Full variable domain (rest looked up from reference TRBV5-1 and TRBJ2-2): KAGVTQTPRYLIKTRGQQVTLSCSPISGHRSVSWYQQTPGQGLQFLFEYFSETQRNKGNFPGRFSGRQFSNSRSEMNVSTLELGDSALYLCASSLRSRTYTGELFFGEGSRLTVL.

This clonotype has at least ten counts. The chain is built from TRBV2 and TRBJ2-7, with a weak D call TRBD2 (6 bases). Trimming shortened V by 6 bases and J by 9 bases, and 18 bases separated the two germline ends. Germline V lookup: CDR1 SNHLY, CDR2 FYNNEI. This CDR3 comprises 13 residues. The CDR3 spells CASSPGLSLGQYF. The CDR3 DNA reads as TGTGCCAGCAGCCCGGGACTGTCCCTAGGGCAGTACTTC. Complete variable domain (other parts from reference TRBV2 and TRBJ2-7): EPEVTQTPSHQVTQMGQEVILRCVPISNHLYFYWYRQILGQKVEFLVSFYNNEISEKSEIFDDQFSVERPDGSNFTLKIRSTKLEDSAMYFCASSPGLSLGQYFGPGTRLTVT.

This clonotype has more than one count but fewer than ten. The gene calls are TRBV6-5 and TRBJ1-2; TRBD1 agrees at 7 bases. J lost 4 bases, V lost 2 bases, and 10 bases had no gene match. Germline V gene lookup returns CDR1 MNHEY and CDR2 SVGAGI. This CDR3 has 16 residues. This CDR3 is CASSYVGQVSPYGYTF. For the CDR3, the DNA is TGTGCCAGCAGTTACGTTGGACAGGTCTCGCCCTATGGCTACACCTTC.

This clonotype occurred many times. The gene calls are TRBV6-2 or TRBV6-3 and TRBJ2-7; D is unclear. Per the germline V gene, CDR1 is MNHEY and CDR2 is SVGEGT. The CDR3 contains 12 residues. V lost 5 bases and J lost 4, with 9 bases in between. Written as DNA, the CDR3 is TGTGCCAGCAGTCGCTCGCCGTACGAGCAGTACTTC. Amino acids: CASSRSPYEQYF.

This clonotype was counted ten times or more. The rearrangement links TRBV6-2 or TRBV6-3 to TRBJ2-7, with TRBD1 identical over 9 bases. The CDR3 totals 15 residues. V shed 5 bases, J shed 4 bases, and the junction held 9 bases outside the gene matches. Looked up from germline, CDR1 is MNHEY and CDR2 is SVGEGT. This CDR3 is CASSATGGNLYEQYF. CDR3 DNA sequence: TGTGCCAGCAGTGCAACAGGGGGCAATTTGTACGAGCAGTACTTC.

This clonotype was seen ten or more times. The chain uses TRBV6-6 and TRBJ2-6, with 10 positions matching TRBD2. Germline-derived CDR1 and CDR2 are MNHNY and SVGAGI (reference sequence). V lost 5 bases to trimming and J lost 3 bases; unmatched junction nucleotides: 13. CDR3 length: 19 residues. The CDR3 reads CASSPRTSGAYGGANVLTF. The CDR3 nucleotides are TGTGCCAGCAGTCCGCGGACTAGCGGTGCTTATGGTGGGGCCAACGTCCTGACTTTC.

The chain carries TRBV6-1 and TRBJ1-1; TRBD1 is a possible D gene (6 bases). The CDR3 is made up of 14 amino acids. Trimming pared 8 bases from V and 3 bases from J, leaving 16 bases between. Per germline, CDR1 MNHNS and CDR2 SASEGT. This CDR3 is CASQKRGQYTEAFF. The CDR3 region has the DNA TGTGCCAGCCAAAAGCGCGGACAGTACACTGAAGCTTTCTTT.

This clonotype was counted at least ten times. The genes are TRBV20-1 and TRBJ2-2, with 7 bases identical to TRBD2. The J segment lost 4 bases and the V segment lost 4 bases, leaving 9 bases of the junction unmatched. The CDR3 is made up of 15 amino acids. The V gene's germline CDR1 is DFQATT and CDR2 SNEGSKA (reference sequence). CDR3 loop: CSANRVTSSTGELFF. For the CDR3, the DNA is TGCAGTGCTAACCGAGTGACTAGCAGCACCGGGGAGCTGTTTTTT.

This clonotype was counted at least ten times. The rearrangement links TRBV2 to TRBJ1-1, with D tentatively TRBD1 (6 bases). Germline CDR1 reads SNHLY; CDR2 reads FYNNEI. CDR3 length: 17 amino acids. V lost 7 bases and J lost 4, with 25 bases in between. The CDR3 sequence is CASKGLRFIGGGTEAFF. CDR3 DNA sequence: TGTGCCAGCAAAGGGCTGCGGTTTATAGGAGGGGGCACTGAAGCTTTCTTT.

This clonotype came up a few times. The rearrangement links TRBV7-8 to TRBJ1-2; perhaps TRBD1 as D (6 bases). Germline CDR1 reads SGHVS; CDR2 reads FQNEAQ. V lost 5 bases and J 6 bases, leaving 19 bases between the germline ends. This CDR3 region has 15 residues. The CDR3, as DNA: TGTGCCAGCAGCCCATTCACCGGGGGGCGAGATGGCTACACCTTC. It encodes CASSPFTGGRDGYTF. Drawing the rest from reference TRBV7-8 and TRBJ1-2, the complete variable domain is GAGVSQSPRYKVAKRGQDVALRCDPISGHVSLFWYQQALGQGPEFLTYFQNEAQLDKSGLPSDRFFAERPEGSVSTLKIQRTQQEDSAVYLCASSPFTGGRDGYTFGSGTRLTVV.

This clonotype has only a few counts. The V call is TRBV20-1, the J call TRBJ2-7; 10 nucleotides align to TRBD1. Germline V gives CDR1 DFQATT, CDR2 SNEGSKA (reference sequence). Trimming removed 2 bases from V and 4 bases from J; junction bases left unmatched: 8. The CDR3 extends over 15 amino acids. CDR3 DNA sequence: TGCAGTGCTAGACCCCCGGGACAGGGGCCATACGAGCAGTACTTC. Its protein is CSARPPGQGPYEQYF.

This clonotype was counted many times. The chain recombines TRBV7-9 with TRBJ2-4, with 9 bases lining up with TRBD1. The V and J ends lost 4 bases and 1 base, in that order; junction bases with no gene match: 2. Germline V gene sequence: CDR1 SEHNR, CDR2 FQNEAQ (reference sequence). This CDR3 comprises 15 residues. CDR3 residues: CASSSGQGAKNIQYF. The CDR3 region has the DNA TGTGCCAGCAGCTCTGGACAGGGGGCCAAAAACATTCAGTACTTC.

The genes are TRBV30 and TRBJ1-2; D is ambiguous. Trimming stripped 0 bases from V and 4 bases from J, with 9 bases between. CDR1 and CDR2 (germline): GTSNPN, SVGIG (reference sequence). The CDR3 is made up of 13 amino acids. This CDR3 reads CAWSVVGSYGYTF. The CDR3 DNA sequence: TGTGCCTGGAGTGTTGTGGGGAGCTATGGCTACACCTTC.

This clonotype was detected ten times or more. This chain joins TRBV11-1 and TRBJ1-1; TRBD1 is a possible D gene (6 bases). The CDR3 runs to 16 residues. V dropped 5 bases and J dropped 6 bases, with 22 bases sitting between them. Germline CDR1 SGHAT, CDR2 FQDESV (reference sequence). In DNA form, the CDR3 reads TGTGCCAGCAGCCCAGTAGCGGGGGGGGGCGCCCCTGAAGCTTTCTTT. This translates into CASSPVAGGGAPEAFF.

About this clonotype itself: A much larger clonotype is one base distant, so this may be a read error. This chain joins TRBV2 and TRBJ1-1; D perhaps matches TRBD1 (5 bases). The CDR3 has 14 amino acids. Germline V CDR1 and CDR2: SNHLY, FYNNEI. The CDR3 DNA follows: TGTGCCAGCAGTGACTACAGGAGGAACACTGGAGCTTTCTTT. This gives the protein CASSDYRRNTGAFF. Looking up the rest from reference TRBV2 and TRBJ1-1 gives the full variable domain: EPEVTQTPSHQVTQMGQEVILRCVPISNHLYFYWYRQILGQKVEFLVSFYNNEISEKSEIFDDQFSVERPDGSNFTLKIRSTKLEDSAMYFCASSDYRRNTGAFFGQGTRLTVV.

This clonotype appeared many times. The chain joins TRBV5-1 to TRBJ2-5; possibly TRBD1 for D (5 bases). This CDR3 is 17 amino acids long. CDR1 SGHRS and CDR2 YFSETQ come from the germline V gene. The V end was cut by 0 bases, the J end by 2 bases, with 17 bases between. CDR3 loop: CASSLGPGLQTQETQYF. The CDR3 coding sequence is TGCGCCAGCAGCTTGGGCCCAGGGCTACAAACTCAAGAGACCCAGTACTTC.

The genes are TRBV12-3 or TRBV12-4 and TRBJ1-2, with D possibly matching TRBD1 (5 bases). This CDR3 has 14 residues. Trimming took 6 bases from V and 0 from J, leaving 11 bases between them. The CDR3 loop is CASRPTAANYGYTF. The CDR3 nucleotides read TGTGCCAGCAGACCGACAGCAGCTAACTATGGCTACACCTTC.

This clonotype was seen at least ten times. CDR3 bases: TGTGCCAGCAGCTTGGCACTCGCGGGAGCGGTCGAGCAGTACTTC. It yields the protein CASSLALAGAVEQYF. The J gene is TRBJ2-7, the V gene TRBV13; the match to TRBD2 covers 7 bases. Trimming took 3 bases from V and 6 from J; bases not matched to a gene: 11. The CDR3 is 15 residues long. Per the germline V gene, CDR1 is PRHDT and CDR2 is FYEKMQ (reference sequence).

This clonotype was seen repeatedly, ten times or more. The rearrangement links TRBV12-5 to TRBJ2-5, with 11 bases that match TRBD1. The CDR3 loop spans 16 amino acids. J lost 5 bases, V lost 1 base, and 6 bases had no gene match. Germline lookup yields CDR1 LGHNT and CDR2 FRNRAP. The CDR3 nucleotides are TGTGCTAGTGGTTTGGATCGGACAGGGGGCATGGAGACCCAGTACTTC. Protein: CASGLDRTGGMETQYF.

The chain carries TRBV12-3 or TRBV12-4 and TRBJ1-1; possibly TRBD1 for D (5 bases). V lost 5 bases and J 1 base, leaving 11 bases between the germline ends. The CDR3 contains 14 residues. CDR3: CASSKGPWNTEAFF. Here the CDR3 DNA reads TGTGCCAGCAGTAAGGGACCTTGGAACACTGAAGCTTTCTTT.